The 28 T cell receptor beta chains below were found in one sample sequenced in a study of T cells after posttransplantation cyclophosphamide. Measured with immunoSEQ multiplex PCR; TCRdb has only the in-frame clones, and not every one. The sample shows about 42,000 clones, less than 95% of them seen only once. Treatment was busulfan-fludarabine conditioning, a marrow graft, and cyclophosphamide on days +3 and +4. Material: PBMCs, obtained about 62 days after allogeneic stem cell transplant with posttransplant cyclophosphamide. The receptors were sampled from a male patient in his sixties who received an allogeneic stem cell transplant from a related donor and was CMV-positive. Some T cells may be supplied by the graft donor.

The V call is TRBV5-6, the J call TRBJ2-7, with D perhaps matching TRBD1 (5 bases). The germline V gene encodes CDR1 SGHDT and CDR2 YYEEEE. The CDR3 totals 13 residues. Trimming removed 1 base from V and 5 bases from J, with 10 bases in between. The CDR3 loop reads CASSLMLGDEQYF. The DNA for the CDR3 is TGTGCCAGCAGCTTGATGCTAGGGGACGAGCAGTACTTC.

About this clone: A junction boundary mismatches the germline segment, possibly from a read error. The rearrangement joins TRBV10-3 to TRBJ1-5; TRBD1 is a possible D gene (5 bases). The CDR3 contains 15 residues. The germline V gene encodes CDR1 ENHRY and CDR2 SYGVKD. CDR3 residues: CAIRESTVSNQPQHF. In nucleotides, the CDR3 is TGTGCCATCAGGGAGTCGACAGTTAGCAATCAGCCCCAGCATTTT.

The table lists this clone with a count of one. CDR3 nucleotide sequence: TGTGCCAGCAGCTTAGGTCTAGACACAGATACGCAGTATTTT. Amino acids: CASSLGLDTDTQYF. The rearrangement links TRBV11-3 to TRBJ2-3; D not certain. The germline V and J ends were trimmed by 1 base and 2 bases, with 7 bases remaining between them. CDR1 is SGHNT, CDR2 YENEEA, per germline. CDR3 size: 14 residues.

CDR3 DNA: TGTGCCACCACCTCCCTCAGGGGCAACTCCTACAATGAGCAGTTCTTC. It translates to CATTSLRGNSYNEQFF. The chain employs TRBV19 and TRBJ2-1; perhaps TRBD1 as D (6 bases). This CDR3 region has 16 residues. Looked up from germline, CDR1 is LNHDA and CDR2 is SQIVND (reference sequence). The V gene lost 10 bases and the J gene lost 0 bases, with 19 bases spanning the gap. The complete variable domain, with remaining parts taken from reference TRBV19 and TRBJ2-1, reads DGGITQSPKYLFRKEGQNVTLSCEQNLNHDAMYWYRQDPGQGLRLIYYSQIVNDFQKGDIAEGYSVSREKKESFPLTVTSAQKNPTAFYLCATTSLRGNSYNEQFFGPGTRLTVL.

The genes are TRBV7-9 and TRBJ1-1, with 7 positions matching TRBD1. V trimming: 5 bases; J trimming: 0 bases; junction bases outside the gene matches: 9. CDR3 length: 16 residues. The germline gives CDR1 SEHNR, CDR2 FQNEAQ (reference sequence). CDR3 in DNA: TGTGCCAGCAGCACACGGGGACAGCTCATGAACACTGAAGCTTTCTTT. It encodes CASSTRGQLMNTEAFF.

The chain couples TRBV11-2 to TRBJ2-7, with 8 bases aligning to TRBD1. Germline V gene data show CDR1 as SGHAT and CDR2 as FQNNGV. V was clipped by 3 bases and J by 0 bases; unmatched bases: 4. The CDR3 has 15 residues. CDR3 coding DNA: TGTGCCAGCAGCTTCTCTGGGACAGGCTCCTACGAGCAGTACTTC. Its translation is CASSFSGTGSYEQYF.

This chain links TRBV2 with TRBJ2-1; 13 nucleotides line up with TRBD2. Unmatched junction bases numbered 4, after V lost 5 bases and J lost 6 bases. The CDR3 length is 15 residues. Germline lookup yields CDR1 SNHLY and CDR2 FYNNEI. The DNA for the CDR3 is TGTGCCAGCAGTAAGGGACTAGCGGGGCCCAATGAGCAGTTCTTC. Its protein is CASSKGLAGPNEQFF.

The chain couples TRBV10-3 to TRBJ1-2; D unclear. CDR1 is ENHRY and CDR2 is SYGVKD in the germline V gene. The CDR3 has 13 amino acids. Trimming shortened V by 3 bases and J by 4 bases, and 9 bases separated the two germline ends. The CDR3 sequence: CAISDLQAYGYTF. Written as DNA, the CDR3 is TGTGCCATCAGTGACCTGCAGGCCTATGGCTACACCTTC.

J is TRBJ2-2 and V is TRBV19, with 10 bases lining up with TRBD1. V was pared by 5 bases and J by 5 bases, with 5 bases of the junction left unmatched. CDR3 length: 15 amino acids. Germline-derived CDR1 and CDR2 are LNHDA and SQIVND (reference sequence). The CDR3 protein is CASSGRDRGTGELFF. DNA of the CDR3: TGTGCCAGTAGTGGTCGGGACAGGGGAACCGGGGAGCTGTTTTTT.

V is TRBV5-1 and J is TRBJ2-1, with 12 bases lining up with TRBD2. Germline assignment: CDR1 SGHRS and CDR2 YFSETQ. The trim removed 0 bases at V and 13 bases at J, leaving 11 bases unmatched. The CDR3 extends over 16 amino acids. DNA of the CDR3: TGCGCCAGCAGCTTGGCCAGCATGGGGACTAGCGGGCCTCAGTTCTTC. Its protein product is CASSLASMGTSGPQFF.

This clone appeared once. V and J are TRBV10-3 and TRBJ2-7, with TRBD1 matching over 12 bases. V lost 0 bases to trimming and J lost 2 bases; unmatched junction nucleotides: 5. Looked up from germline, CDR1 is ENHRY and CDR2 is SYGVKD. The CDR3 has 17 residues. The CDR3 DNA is TGTGCCATCAGTGAGTCGTGGGACAGGGGGCTGACCTACGAGCAGTACGTC. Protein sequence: CAISESWDRGLTYEQYV.

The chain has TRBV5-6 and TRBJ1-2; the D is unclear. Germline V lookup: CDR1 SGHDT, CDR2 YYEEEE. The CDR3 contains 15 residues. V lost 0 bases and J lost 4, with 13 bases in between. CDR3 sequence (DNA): TGTGCCAGCAGCTTGGGACTCCAAGGAAGCTATGGCTACACCTTC. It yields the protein CASSLGLQGSYGYTF.

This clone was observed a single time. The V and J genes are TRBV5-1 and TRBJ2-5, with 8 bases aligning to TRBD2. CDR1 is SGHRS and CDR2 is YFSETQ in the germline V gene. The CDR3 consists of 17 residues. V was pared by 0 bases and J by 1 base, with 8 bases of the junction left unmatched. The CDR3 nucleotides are TGCGCCAGCAGCTTGGGTCGGACTAGCCCAGTCCAAGAGACCCAGTACTTC. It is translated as CASSLGRTSPVQETQYF.

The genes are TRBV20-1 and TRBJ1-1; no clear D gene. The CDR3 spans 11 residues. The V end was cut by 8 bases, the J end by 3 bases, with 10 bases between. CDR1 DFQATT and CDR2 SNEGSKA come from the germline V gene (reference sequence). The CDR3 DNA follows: TGCAGTCCTGTTTTAGACACTGAAGCTTTCTTT. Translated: CSPVLDTEAFF.

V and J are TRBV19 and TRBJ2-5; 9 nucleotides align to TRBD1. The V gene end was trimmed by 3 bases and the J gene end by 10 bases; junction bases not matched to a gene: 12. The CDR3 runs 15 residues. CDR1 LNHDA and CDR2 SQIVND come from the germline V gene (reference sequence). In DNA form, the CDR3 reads TGTGCCAGTAGTATCACAGGGGGCATTTTTCAAGACCAGTACTTC. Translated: CASSITGGIFQDQYF. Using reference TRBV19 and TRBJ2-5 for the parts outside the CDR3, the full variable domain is DGGITQSPKYLFRKEGQNVTLSCEQNLNHDAMYWYRQDPGQGLRLIYYSQIVNDFQKGDIAEGYSVSREKKESFPLTVTSAQKNPTAFYLCASSITGGIFQDQYFGPGTRLLVL.

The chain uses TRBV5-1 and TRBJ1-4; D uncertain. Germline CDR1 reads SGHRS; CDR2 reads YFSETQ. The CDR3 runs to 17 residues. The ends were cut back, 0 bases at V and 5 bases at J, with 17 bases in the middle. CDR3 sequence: CASSLGVSGLRNEKLFF. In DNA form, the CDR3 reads TGCGCCAGCAGCTTGGGGGTGTCCGGACTCCGGAATGAAAAACTGTTTTTT. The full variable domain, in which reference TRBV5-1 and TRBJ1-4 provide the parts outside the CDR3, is KAGVTQTPRYLIKTRGQQVTLSCSPISGHRSVSWYQQTPGQGLQFLFEYFSETQRNKGNFPGRFSGRQFSNSRSEMNVSTLELGDSALYLCASSLGVSGLRNEKLFFGSGTQLSVL.

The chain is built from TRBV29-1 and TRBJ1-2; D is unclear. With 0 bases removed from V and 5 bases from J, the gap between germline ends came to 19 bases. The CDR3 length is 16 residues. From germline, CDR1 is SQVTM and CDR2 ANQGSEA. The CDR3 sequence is CSVEDLDSSLSYGYTF. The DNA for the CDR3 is TGCAGCGTTGAAGATCTGGACTCCTCCTTGTCGTATGGCTACACCTTC.

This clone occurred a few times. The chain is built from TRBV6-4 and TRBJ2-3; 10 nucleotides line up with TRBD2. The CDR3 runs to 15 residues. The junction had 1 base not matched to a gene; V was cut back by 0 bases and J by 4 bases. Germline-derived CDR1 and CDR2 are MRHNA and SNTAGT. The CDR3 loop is CASSDSAGGPDTQYF. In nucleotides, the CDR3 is TGTGCCAGCAGTGACTCAGCGGGGGGGCCAGATACGCAGTATTTT.

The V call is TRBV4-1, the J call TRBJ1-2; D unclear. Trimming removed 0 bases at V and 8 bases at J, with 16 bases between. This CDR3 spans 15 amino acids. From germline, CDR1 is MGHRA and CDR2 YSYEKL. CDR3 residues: CASSQEAAGEYGYTF. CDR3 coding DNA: TGCGCCAGCAGCCAAGAAGCCGCCGGAGAGTACGGCTACACCTTC.

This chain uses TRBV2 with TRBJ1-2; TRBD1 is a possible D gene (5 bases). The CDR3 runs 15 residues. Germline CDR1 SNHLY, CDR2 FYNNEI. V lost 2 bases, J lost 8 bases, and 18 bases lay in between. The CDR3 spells CASSEQRDARGGYTF. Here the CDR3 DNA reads TGTGCCAGCAGTGAACAGCGGGACGCCCGGGGGGGCTACACCTTC.

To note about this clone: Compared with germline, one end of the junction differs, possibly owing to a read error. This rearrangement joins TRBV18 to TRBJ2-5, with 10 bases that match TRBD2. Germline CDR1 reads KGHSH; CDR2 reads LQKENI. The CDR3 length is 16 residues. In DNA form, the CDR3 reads TGTGCCAGCTCCCCACAGAGGCTAGCGGGAGAAGAGACCCAGTACTTC. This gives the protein CASSPQRLAGEETQYF.

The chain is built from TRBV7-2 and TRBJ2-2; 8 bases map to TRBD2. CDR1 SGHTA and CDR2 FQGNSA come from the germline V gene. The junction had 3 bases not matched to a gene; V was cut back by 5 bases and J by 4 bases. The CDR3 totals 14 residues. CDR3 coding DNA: TGTGCCAGCAGCCCGGGGGGGCGCACCGGGGAGCTGTTTTTT. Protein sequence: CASSPGGRTGELFF.

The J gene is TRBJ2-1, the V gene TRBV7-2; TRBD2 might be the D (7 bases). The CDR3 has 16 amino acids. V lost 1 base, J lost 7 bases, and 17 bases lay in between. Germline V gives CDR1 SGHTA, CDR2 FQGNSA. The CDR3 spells CASSLGGGGGRNEQFF. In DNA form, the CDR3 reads TGTGCCAGCAGCTTAGGGGGCGGCGGGGGCCGGAATGAGCAGTTCTTC.

The CDR3 here is CASSLAVTEGYGYTF. CDR3 coding DNA: TGCGCCAGCAGCTTGGCGGTCACCGAGGGCTATGGCTACACCTTC. J is TRBJ1-2 and V is TRBV5-1, with D unresolved. Trimming left V 0 bases short and J 4 bases short, with 13 bases between. Looked up from germline, CDR1 is SGHRS and CDR2 is YFSETQ. There are 15 residues in the CDR3.

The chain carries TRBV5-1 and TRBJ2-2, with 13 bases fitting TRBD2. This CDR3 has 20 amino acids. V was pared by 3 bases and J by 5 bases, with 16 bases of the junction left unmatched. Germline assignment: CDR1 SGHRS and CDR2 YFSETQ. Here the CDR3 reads CASSSLRTSGGAANTGELFF. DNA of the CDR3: TGCGCCAGCAGCTCTCTGAGAACTAGCGGGGGGGCAGCTAATACCGGGGAGCTGTTTTTT.

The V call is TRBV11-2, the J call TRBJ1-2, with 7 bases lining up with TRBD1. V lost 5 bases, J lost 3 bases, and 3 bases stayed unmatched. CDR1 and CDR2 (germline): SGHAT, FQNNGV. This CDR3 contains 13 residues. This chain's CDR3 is CASSRGQYYGYTF. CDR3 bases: TGTGCCAGCAGCCGGGGACAGTACTATGGCTACACCTTC.

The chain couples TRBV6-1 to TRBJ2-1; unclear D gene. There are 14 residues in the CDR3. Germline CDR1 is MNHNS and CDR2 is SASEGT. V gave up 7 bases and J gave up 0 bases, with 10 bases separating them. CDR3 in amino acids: CASTAESSYNEQFF. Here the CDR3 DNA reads TGTGCCAGCACTGCGGAGAGCTCCTACAATGAGCAGTTCTTC.

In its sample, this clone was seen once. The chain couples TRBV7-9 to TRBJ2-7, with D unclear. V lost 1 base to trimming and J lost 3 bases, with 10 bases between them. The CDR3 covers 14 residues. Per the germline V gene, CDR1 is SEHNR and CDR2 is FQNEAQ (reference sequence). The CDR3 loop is CASSLVQTHYEQYF. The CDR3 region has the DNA TGTGCCAGCAGCTTAGTTCAGACACACTACGAGCAGTACTTC. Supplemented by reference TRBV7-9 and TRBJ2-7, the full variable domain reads DTGVSQNPRHKITKRGQNVTFRCDPISEHNRLYWYRQTLGQGPEFLTYFQNEAQLEKSRLLSDRFSAERPKGSFSTLEIQRTEQGDSAMYLCASSLVQTHYEQYFGPGTRLTVT.